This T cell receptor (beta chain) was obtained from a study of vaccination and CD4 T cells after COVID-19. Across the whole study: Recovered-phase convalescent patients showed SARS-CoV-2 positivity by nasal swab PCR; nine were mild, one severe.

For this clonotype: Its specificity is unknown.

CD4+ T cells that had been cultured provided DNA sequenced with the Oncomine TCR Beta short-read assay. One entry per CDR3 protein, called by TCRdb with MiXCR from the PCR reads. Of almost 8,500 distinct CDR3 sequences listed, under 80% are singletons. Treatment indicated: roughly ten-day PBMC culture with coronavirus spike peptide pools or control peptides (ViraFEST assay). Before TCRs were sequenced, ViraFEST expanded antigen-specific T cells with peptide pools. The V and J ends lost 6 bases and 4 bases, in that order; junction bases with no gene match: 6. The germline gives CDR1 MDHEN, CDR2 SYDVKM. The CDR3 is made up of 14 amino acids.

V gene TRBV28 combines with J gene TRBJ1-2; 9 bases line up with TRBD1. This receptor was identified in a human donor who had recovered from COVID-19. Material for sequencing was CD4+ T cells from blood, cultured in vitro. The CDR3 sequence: CASSLDRGIYGYTF. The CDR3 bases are TGTGCCAGCAGCTTGGACAGGGGCATCTATGGCTACACCTTC.